The clone carrying this T cell receptor beta chain was counted only a few times. Its target is not known. The data are from a study of T-cell memory formation after mild COVID-19. Whole-study results and caveats: Some responding clones appeared in pre-infection memory, suggesting cross-reactive memory joined.

CDR1 is SGHRS and CDR2 is YFSETQ in the germline V gene. Losses at the gene ends were 2 bases for V and 0 bases for J; bases not matched to a gene: 9. The CDR3 is 20 residues long. TCRdb re-analysed the 5' RACE reads in MiXCR, keeping a single row per CDR3 protein. This sample yields under 650,000 distinct CDR3 sequences, of which more than 15% are seen a single time; more than 10% belongs to the top ten. The V call is TRBV5-1, the J call TRBJ2-1; 15 positions agree with TRBD2. This sequence was found in an adult woman who had mild COVID-19 (a few samples of this study predate the infection). Cell type and time point are not known. The sample was PBMCs or a T cell subset sorted from them (not recorded which). In nucleotides, the CDR3 is TGCGCCAGCAGCTTTGGTCCGGGACTAGCGGGAGGTAGCTCCTACAATGAGCAGTTCTTC. It is translated as CASSFGPGLAGGSSYNEQFF.